This T cell receptor beta chain was sequenced during a study of CD8 T cells in Susac syndrome. The authors negatively isolated CD8+ and CD4+ T cells and FACS-enriched TEMRA cells. CDR3 length equals 16 residues. The authors reverse transcribed roughly 0.5 to 1 ug RNA with random hexamers. Amplification of TCR beta CDR3 was carried out by immunoSEQ multiplex PCR, which covered 54 Vbeta and 13 Jbeta segments. Using its own MiXCR run on the immunoSEQ multiplex PCR reads, TCRdb lists one record per CDR3 protein. The data contain 250,000 to 300,000 distinct CDR3 sequences, 75% to 85% of them seen just once; the ten biggest clones take up about 0.22%.

This rearrangement joins TRBV12-2 to TRBJ2-7; the tabulated D call, TRBD1, remains unverified against the DNA. TRBV12-2 is termed a pseudogene. The sequencing input was CD8+ T cells from PBMCs. The clonotype originates from a human donor with multiple sclerosis. This CDR3 is CASRPRSRTTTYEQYF. The CDR3 bases are TGTGCAAGTCGACCCAGGAGTCGGACAACGACCTACGAGCAGTACTTC.